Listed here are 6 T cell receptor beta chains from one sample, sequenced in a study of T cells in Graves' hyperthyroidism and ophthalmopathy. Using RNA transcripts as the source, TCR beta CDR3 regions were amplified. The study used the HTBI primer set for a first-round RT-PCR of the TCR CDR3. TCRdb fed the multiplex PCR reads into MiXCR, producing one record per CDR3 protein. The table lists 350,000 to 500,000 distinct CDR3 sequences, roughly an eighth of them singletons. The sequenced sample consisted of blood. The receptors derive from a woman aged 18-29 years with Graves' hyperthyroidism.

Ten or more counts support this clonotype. The CDR3 loop is CASSKRTGAYNEQFF. CDR3 bases: TGTGCCAGCAGTAAAAGGACAGGGGCCTACAATGAGCAGTTCTTC. This chain joins TRBV28 and TRBJ2-1, with 9 bases lining up with TRBD1. The CDR3 runs 15 residues. The germline V gene has CDR1 MDHEN and CDR2 SYDVKM. Trimming took 5 bases from V and 2 from J; bases not matched to a gene: 4.

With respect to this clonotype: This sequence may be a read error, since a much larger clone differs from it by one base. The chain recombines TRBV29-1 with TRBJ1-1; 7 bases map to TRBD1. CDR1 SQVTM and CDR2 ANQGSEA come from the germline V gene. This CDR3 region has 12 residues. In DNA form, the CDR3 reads TGCAGCGTAAACAGGGGTGAAACTGAAGCTTCCTTT. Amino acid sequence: CSVNRGETEASF.

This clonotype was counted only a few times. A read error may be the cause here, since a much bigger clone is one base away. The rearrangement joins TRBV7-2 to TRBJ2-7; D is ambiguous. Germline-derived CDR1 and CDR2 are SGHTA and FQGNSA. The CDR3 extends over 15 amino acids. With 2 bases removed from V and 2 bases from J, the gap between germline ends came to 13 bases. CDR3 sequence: CASSLHVAAPYEQYF. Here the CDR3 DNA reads TGTGCCAGCAGCTTACATGTCGCAGCCCCCTACGAGCAGTACTTC.

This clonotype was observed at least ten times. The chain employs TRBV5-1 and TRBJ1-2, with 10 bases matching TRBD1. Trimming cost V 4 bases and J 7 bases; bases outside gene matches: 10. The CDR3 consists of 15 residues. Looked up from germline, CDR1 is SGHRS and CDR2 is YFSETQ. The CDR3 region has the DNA TGCGCCAGCAGCCCCGGGACAGGGGATTGGGCTGGCTACACCTTC. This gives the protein CASSPGTGDWAGYTF.

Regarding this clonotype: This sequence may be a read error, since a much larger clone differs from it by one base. This CDR3 is CASSQQGNYGHTF. The CDR3 nucleotides read TGTGCCAGCAGCCAACAGGGGAACTATGGCCACACCTTC. The V gene is TRBV3-1, the J gene TRBJ1-2; D perhaps matches TRBD1 (6 bases). The CDR3 totals 13 residues. CDR1 and CDR2 (germline): LGHDT, YNNKEL (reference sequence). The whole variable domain, remainder taken from reference TRBV3-1 and TRBJ1-2, is DTAVSQTPKYLVTQMGNDKSIKCEQNLGHDTMYWYKQDSKKFLKIMFSYNNKELIINETVPNRFSPKSPDKAHLNLHINSLELGDSAVYFCASSQQGNYGHTFGSGTRLTVV.

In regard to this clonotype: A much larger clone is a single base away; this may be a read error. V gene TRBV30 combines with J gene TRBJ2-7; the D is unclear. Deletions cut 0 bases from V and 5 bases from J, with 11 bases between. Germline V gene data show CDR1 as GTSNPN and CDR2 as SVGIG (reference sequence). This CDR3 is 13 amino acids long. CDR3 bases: TGTGCCTGGAGTGTTGGTGTTGCCCACGAGCAGTACTTC. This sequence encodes CAWSVGVAHEQYF. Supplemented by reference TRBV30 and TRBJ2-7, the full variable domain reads SQTIHQWPATLVQPVGSPLSLECTVEGTSNPNLYWYRQAAGRGLQLLFYSVGIGQISSEVPQNLSASRPQDRQFILSSKKLLLSDSGFYLCAWSVGVAHEQYFGPGTRLTVT.